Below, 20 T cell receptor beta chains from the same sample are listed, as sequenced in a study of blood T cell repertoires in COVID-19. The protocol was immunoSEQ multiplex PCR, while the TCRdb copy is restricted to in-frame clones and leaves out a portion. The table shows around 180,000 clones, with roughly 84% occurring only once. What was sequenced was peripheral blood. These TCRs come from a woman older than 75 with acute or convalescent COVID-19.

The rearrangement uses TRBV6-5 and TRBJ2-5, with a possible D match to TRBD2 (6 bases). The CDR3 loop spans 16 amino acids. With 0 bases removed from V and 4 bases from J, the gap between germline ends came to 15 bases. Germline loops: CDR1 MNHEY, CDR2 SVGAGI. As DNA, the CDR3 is TGTGCCAGCAGTTACTCAAGTCGGGGGTTGACAGAGACCCAGTACTTC. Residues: CASSYSSRGLTETQYF.

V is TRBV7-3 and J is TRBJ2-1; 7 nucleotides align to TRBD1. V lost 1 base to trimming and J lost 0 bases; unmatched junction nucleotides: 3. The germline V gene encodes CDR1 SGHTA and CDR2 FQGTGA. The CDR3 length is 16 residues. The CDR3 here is CASSLKTGLSYNEQFF. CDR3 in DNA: TGTGCCAGCAGCTTAAAGACAGGGCTCTCCTACAATGAGCAGTTCTTC.

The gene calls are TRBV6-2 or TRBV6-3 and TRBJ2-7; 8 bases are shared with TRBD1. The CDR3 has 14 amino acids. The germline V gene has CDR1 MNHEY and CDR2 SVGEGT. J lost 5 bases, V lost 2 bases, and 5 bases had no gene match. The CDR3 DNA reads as TGTGCCAGCAGTTACCCGGGACAGGTTAACGAGCAGTACTTC. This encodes CASSYPGQVNEQYF.

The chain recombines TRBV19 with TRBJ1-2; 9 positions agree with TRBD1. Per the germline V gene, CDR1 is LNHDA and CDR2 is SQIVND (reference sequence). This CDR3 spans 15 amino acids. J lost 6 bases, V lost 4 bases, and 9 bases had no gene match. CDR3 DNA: TGTGCCAGTAGTACCCGCCGGGACAGGGTGAATGGCTACACCTTC. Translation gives CASSTRRDRVNGYTF.

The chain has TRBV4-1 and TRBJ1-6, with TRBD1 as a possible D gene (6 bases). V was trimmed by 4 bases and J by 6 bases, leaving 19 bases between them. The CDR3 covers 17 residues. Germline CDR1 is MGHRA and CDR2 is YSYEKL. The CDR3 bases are TGCGCCAGCAGCCGAAGATGGCAACAGGGAGTTAATTCACCCCTCCACTTT. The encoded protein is CASSRRWQQGVNSPLHF.

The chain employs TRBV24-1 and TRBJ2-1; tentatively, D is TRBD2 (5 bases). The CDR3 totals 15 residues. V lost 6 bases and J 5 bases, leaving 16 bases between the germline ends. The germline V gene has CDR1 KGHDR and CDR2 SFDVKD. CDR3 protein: CATSSGGGKDNEQFF. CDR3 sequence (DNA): TGTGCCACCAGTAGCGGTGGAGGAAAGGACAATGAGCAGTTCTTC.

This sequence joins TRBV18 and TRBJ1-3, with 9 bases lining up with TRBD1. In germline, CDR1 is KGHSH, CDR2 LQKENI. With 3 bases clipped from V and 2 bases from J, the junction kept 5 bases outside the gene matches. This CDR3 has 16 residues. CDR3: CASSPRQGGTGNTIYF. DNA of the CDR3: TGTGCCAGCTCACCTCGACAGGGGGGCACTGGAAACACCATATATTTT.

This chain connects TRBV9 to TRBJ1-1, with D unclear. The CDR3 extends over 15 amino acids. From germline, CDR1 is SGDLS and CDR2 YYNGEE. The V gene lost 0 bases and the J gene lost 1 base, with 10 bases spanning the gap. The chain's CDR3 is CASSVDLGRNTEAFF. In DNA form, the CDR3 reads TGTGCCAGCAGCGTAGACTTAGGGAGGAACACTGAAGCTTTCTTT. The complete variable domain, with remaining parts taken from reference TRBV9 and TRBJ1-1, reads DSGVTQTPKHLITATGQRVTLRCSPRSGDLSVYWYQQSLDQGLQFLIQYYNGEERAKGNILERFSAQQFPDLHSELNLSSLELGDSALYFCASSVDLGRNTEAFFGQGTRLTVV.

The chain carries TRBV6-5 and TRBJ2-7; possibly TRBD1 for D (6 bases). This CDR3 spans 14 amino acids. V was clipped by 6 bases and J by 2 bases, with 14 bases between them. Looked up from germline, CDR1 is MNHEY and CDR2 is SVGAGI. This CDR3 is CASSLRTDTYEQYF. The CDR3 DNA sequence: TGTGCCAGCAGCCTACGGACAGACACCTACGAGCAGTACTTC.

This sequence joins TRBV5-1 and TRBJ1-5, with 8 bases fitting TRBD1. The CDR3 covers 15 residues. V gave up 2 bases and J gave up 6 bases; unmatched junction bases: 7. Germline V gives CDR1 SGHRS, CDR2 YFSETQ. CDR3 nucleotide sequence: TGCGCCAGCAGCTTAGATGGACAGGGTGGTCAGCCCCAGCATTTT. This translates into CASSLDGQGGQPQHF.

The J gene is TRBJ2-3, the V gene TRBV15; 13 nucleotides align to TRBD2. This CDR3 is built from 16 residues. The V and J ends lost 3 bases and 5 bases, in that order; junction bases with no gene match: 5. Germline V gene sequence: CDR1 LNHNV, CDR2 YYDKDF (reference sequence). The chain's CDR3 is CATSSGTSGVIDTQYF. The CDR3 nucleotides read TGTGCCACCAGCAGCGGGACTAGCGGGGTGATAGATACGCAGTATTTT.

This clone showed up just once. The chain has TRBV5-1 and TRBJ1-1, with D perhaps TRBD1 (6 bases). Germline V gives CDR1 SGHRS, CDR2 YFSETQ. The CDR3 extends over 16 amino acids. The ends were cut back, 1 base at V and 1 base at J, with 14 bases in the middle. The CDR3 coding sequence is TGCGCCAGCAGCTTGAAGCTTATACAGGGGAACACTGAAGCTTTCTTT. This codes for CASSLKLIQGNTEAFF.

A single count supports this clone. As DNA, the CDR3 is TGTGCCAGCAGCTTAGAACTCCGGGAGACCCAGTACTTC. Its protein product is CASSLELRETQYF. The genes are TRBV7-2 and TRBJ2-5; no reliable D call. Germline CDR1 SGHTA, CDR2 FQGNSA. The CDR3 spans 13 residues. Trimming stripped 1 base from V and 5 bases from J, with 8 bases between.

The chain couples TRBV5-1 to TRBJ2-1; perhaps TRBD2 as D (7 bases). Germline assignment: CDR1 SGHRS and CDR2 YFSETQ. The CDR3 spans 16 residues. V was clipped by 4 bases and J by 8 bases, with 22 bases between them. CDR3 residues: CASSPQTRGALYEQFF. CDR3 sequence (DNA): TGCGCCAGCAGCCCACAAACTCGGGGGGCGTTGTATGAGCAGTTCTTC. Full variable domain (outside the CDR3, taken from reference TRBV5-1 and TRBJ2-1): KAGVTQTPRYLIKTRGQQVTLSCSPISGHRSVSWYQQTPGQGLQFLFEYFSETQRNKGNFPGRFSGRQFSNSRSEMNVSTLELGDSALYLCASSPQTRGALYEQFFGPGTRLTVL.

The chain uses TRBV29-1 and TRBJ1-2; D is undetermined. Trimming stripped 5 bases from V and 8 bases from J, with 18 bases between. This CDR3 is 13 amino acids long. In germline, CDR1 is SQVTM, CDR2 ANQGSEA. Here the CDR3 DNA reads TGCAGCGTTAGAACAGCTGAGTGGGCCGGCTACACCTTC. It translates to CSVRTAEWAGYTF.

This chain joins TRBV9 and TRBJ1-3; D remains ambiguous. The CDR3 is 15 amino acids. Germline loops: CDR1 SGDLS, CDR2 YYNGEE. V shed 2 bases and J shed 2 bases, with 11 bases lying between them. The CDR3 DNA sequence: TGTGCCAGCAGCGTTCTGGGCTCAACTGGAAACACCATATATTTT. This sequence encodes CASSVLGSTGNTIYF.

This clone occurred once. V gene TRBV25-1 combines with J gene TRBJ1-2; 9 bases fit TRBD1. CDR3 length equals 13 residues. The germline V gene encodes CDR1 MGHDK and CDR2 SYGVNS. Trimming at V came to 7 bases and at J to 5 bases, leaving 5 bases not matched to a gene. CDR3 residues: CASTTGTGYGYTF. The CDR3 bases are TGTGCCAGCACCACCGGGACAGGGTATGGCTACACCTTC.

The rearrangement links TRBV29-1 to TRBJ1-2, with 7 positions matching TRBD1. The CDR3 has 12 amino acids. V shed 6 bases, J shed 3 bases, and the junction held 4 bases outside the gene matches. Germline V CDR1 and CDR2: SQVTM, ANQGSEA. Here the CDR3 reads CSVETGDYGYTF. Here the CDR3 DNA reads TGCAGCGTCGAAACAGGGGACTATGGCTACACCTTC.

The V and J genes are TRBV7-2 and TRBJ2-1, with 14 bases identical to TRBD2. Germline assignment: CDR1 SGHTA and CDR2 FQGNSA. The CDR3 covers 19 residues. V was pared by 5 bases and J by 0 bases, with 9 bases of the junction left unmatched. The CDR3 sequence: CASSATGLAGVPSYNEQFF. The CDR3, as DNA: TGTGCCAGCAGCGCGACGGGACTAGCGGGGGTACCCTCCTACAATGAGCAGTTCTTC.

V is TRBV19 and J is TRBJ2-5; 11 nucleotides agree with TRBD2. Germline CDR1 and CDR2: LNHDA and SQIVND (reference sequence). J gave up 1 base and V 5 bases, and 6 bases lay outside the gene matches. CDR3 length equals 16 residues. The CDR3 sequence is CASSLTGTSGQETQYF. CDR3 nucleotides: TGTGCCAGTAGTCTTACCGGGACTAGCGGCCAAGAGACCCAGTACTTC.